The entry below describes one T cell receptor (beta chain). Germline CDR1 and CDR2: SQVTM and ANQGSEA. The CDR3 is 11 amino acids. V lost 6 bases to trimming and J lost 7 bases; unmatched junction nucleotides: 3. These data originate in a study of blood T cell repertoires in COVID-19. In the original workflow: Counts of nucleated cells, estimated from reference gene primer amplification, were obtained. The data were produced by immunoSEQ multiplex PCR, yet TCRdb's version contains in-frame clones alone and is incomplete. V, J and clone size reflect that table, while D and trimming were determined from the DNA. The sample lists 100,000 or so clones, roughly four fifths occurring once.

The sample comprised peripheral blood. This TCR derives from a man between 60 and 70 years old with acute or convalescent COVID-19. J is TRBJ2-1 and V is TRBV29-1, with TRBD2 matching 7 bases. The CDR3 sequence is CSVGGANEQFF. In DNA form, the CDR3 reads TGCAGCGTGGGAGGGGCAAATGAGCAGTTCTTC.